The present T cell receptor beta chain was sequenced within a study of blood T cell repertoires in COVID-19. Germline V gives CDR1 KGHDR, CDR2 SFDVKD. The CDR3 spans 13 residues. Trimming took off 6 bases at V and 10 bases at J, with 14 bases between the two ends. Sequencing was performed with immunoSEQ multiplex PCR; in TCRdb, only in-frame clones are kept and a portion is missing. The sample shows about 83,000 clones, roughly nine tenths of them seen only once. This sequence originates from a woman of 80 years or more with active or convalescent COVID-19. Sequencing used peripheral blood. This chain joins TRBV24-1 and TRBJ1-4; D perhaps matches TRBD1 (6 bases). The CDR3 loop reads CATSPGQSRKLFF. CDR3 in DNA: TGTGCCACCAGTCCCGGACAGTCTCGAAAACTGTTTTTT.